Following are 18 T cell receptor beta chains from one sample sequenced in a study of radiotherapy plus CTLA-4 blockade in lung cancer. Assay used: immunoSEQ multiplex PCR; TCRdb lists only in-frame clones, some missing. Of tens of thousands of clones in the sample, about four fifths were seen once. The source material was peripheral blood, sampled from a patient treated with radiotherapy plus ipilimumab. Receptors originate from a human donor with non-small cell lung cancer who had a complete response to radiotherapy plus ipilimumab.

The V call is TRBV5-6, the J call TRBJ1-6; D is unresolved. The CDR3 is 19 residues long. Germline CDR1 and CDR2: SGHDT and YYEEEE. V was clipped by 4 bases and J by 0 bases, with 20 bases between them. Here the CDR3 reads CASSPRAETFSSYNSPLHF. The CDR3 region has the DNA TGTGCCAGCAGCCCCCGTGCAGAGACTTTTAGCTCCTATAATTCACCCCTCCACTTT.

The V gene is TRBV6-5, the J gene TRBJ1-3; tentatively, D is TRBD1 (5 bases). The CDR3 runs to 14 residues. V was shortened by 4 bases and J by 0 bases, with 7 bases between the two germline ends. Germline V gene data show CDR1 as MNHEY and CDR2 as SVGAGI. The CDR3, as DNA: TGTGCCAGCAGTTCAGGGCTCTCTGGAAACACCATATATTTT. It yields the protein CASSSGLSGNTIYF.

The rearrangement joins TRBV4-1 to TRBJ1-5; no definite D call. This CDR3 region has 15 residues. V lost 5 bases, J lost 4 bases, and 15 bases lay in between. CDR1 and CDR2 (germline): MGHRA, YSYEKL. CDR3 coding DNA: TGCGCCAGCAGCGGCCCGGGGAGGGAAAATCAGCCCCAGCATTTT. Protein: CASSGPGRENQPQHF.

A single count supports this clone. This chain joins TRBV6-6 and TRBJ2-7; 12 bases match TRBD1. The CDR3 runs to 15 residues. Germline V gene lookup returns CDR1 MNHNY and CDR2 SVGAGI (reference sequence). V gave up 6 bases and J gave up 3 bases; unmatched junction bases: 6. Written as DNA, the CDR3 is TGTGCCAGCAGCCCCGGGACAGGGGGCTTCTACGAGCAGTACGTC. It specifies CASSPGTGGFYEQYV.

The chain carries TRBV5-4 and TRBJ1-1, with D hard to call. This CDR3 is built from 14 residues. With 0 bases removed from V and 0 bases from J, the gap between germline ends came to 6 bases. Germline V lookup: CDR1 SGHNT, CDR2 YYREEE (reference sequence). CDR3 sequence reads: CASSLVGLNTEAFF. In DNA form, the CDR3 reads TGTGCCAGCAGCTTGGTGGGCCTGAACACTGAAGCTTTCTTT.

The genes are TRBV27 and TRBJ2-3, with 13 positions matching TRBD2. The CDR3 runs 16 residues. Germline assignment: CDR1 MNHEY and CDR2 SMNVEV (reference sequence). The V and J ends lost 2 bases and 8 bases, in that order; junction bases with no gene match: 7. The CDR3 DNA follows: TGTGCCAGCAGTTTAACCGGGACTAGCGGGATTGTTACGCAGTATTTT. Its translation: CASSLTGTSGIVTQYF.

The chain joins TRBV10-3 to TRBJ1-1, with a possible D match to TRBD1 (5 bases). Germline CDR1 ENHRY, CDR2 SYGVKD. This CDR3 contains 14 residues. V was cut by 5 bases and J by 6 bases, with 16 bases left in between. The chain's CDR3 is CAISNAGLEPEAFF. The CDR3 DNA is TGTGCCATCAGTAACGCAGGGTTAGAGCCTGAAGCTTTCTTT.

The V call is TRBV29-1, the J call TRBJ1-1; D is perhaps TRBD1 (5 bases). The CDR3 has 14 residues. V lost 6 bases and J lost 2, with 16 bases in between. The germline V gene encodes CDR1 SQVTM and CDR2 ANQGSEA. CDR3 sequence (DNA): TGCAGCGTAGCCATATCGACAGCCAACACTGAAGCTTTCTTT. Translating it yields CSVAISTANTEAFF.

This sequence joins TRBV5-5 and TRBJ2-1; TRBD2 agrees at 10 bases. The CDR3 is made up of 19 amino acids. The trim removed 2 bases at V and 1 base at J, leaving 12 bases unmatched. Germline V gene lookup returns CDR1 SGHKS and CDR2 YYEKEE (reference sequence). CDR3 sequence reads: CASSLRSGGTSASYNEQFF. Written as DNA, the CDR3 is TGTGCCAGCAGCTTAAGAAGTGGAGGGACTAGCGCATCCTACAATGAGCAGTTCTTC. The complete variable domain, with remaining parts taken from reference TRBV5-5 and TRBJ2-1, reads DAGVTQSPTHLIKTRGQQVTLRCSPISGHKSVSWYQQVLGQGPQFIFQYYEKEERGRGNFPDRFSARQFPNYSSELNVNALLLGDSALYLCASSLRSGGTSASYNEQFFGPGTRLTVL.

The CDR3 DNA reads as TGTGCCAGCAGCTTAAGTTCGGACAGGGGACAGACCCAGTACTTC. Its translation: CASSLSSDRGQTQYF. This chain links TRBV7-8 with TRBJ2-5; the match to TRBD1 covers 9 bases. The V segment lost 2 bases and the J segment 6 bases; nucleotides outside the gene matches: 7. The CDR3 contains 15 residues. Germline V gene sequence: CDR1 SGHVS, CDR2 FQNEAQ. The full variable domain, completed using reference TRBV7-8 and TRBJ2-5, is GAGVSQSPRYKVAKRGQDVALRCDPISGHVSLFWYQQALGQGPEFLTYFQNEAQLDKSGLPSDRFFAERPEGSVSTLKIQRTQQEDSAVYLCASSLSSDRGQTQYFGPGTRLLVL.

The CDR3 loop reads CSVRINWTPAGELFF. In nucleotides, the CDR3 is TGCAGCGTTCGCATTAACTGGACACCGGCCGGGGAGCTGTTTTTT. The V call is TRBV29-1, the J call TRBJ2-2; the D gene is possibly TRBD1 (5 bases). The CDR3 sequence is 15 residues long. V was clipped by 5 bases and J by 6 bases, with 19 bases between them. Germline assignment: CDR1 SQVTM and CDR2 ANQGSEA.

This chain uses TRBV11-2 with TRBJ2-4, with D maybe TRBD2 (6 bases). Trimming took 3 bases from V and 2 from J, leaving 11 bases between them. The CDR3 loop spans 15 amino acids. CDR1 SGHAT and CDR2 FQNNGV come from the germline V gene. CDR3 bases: TGTGCCAGCAGCTTCGAGCGGGTTACCAAAAACATTCAGTACTTC. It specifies CASSFERVTKNIQYF.

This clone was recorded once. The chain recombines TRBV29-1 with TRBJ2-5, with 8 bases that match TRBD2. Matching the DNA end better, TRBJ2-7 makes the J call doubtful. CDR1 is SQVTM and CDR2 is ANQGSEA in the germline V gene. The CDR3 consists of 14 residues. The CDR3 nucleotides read TGCAGCGTTGAAGATCGGGAGGGAGGATACGAGCAGTACTTC. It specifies CSVEDREGGYEQYF.

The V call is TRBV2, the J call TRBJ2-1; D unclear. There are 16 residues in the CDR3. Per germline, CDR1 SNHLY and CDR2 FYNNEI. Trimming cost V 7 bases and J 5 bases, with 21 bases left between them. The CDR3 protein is CASKKMAVKLDNEQFF. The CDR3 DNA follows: TGTGCCAGCAAAAAGATGGCAGTCAAGTTGGACAATGAGCAGTTCTTC.

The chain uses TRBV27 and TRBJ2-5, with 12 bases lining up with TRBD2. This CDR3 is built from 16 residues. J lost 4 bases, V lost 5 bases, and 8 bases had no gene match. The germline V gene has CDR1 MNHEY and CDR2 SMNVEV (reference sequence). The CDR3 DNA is TGTGCCAGCAGTCTCCTAGCGGGAGGGCTCTCAGAGACCCAGTACTTC. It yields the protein CASSLLAGGLSETQYF.

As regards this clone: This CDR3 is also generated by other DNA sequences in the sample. CDR3 coding DNA: TGTGCCAGCAGTTTACAGGGGGGAAACACTGAAGCTTTCTTT. It translates to CASSLQGGNTEAFF. The chain uses TRBV7-2 and TRBJ1-1, with 8 bases aligning to TRBD1. CDR3 size: 14 residues. V shed 6 bases and J 2 bases; nucleotides not matched to a gene: 5. Germline loops: CDR1 SGHTA, CDR2 FQGNSA.

DNA of the CDR3: TGTGCCTGGAGTGTACTAGGACCCGAGGCTGAAGCTTTCTTT. Protein: CAWSVLGPEAEAFF. This chain connects TRBV30 to TRBJ1-1; D not certain. V was trimmed by 0 bases and J by 6 bases, leaving 14 bases between them. Germline loops: CDR1 GTSNPN, CDR2 SVGIG (reference sequence). The length of the CDR3 is 14 residues.

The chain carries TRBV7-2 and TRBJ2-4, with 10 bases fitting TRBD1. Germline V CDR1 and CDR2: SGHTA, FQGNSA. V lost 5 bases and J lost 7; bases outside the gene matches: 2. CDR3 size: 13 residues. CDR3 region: CASSPGQGNIQYF. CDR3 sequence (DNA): TGTGCCAGCAGCCCGGGACAGGGGAACATTCAGTACTTC. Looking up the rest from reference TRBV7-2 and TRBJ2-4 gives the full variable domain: GAGVSQSPSNKVTEKGKDVELRCDPISGHTALYWYRQSLGQGLEFLIYFQGNSAPDKSGLPSDRFSAERTGGSVSTLTIQRTQQEDSAVYLCASSPGQGNIQYFGAGTRLSVL.